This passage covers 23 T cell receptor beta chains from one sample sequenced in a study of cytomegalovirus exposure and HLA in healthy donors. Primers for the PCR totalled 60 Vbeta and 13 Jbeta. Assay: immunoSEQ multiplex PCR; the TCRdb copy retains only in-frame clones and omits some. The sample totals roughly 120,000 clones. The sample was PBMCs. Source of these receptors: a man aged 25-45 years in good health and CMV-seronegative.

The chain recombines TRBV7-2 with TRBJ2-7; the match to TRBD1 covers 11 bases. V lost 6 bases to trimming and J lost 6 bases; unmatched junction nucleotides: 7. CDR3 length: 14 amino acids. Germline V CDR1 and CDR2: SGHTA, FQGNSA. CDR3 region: CASRTDRGRSEQYF. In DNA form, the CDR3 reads TGTGCCAGCAGAACGGACAGGGGGCGGAGCGAGCAGTACTTC.

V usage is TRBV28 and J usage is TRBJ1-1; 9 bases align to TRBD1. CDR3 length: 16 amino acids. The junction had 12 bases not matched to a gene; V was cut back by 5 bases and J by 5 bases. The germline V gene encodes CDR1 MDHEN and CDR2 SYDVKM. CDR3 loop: CASSLLLGTGNTEAFF. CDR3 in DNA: TGTGCCAGCAGTCTCCTATTAGGGACAGGGAATACTGAAGCTTTCTTT.

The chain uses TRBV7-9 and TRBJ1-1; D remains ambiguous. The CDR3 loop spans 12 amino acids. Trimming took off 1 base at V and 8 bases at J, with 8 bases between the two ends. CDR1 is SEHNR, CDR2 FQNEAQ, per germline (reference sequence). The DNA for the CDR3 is TGTGCCAGCAGCTTAGGAACGGGAGAAGCTTTCTTT. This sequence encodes CASSLGTGEAFF.

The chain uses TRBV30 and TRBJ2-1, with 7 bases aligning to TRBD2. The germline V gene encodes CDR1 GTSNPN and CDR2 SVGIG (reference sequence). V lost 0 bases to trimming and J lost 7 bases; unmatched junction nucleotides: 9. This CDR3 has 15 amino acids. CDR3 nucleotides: TGTGCCTGGAGTGTAGTTCGCGGGAGATTGAATGAGCAGTTCTTC. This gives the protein CAWSVVRGRLNEQFF.

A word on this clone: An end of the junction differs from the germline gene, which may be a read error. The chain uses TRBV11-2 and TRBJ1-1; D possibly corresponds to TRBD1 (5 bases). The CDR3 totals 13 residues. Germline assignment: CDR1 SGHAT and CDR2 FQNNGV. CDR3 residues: CASSFMGGTEASF. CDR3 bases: TGTGCCAGCAGCTTCATGGGGGGGACTGAAGCTTCCTTT.

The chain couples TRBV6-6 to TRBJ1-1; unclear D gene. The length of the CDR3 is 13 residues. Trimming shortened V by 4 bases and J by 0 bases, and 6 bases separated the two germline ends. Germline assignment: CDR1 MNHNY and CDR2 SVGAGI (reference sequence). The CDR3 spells CASSSDMNTEAFF. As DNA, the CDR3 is TGTGCCAGCAGTTCCGACATGAACACTGAAGCTTTCTTT.

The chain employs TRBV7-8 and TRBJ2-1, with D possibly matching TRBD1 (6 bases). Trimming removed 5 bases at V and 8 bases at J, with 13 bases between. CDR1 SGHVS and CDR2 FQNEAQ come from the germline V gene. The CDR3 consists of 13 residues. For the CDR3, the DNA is TGTGCCAGCAGCCCATCCAGGGGCCATGAGCAGTTCTTC. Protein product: CASSPSRGHEQFF.

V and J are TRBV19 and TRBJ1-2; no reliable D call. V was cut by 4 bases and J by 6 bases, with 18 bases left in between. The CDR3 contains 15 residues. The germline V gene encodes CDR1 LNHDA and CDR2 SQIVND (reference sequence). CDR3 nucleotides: TGTGCCAGTAGTACCCCTCAGACATATCCAGATGGCTACACCTTC. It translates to CASSTPQTYPDGYTF. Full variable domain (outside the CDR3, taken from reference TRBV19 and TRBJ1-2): DGGITQSPKYLFRKEGQNVTLSCEQNLNHDAMYWYRQDPGQGLRLIYYSQIVNDFQKGDIAEGYSVSREKKESFPLTVTSAQKNPTAFYLCASSTPQTYPDGYTFGSGTRLTVV.

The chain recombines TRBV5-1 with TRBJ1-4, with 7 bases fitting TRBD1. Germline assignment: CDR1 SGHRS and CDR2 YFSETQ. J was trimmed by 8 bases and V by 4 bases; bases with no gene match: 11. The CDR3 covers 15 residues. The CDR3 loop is CASSLATGNGEKLFF. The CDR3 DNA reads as TGCGCCAGCAGCCTAGCGACAGGGAACGGAGAAAAACTGTTTTTT.

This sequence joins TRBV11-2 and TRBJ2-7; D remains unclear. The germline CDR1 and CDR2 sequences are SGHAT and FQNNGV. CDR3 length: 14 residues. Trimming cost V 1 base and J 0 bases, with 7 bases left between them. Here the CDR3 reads CASSLVSGSYEQYF. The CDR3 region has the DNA TGTGCCAGCAGCTTAGTATCCGGCTCCTACGAGCAGTACTTC.

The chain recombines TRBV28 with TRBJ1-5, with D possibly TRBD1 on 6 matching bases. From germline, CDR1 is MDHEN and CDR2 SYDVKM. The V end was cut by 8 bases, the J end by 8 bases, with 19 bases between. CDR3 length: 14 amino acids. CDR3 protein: CASWEKTGIKPQHF. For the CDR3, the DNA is TGTGCCAGCTGGGAAAAGACAGGAATAAAGCCCCAGCATTTT.

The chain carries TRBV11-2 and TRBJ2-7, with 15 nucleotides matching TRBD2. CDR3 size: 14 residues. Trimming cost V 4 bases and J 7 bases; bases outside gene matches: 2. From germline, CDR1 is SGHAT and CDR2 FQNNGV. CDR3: CASSWTSGRGEQYF. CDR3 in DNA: TGTGCCAGCAGCTGGACTAGCGGGAGGGGGGAGCAGTACTTC.

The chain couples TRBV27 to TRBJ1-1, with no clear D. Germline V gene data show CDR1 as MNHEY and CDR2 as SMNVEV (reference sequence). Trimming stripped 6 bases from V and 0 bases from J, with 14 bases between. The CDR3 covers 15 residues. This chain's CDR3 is CASSGGRWMNTEAFF. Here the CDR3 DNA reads TGTGCCAGCAGCGGCGGGCGATGGATGAACACTGAAGCTTTCTTT.

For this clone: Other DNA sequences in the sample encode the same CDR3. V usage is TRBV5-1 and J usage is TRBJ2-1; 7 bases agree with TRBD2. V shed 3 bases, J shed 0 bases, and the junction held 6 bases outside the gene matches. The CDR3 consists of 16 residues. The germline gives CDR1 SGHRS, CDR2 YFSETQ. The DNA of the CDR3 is TGCGCCAGCAGCTCCTCGGGGGGAAGCTCCTACAATGAGCAGTTCTTC. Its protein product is CASSSSGGSSYNEQFF.

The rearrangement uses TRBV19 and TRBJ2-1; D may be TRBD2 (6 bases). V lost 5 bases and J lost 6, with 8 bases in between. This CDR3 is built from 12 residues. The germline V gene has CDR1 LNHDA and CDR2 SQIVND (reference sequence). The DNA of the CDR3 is TGTGCCAGTAGTTTCGGGGGCAATGAGCAGTTCTTC. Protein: CASSFGGNEQFF.

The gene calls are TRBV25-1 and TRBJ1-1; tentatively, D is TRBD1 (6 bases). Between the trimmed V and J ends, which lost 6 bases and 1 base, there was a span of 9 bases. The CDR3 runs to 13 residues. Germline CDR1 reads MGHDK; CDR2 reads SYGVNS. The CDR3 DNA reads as TGTGCCAGCAGACAACAGGGGAACACTGAAGCTTTCTTT. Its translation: CASRQQGNTEAFF.

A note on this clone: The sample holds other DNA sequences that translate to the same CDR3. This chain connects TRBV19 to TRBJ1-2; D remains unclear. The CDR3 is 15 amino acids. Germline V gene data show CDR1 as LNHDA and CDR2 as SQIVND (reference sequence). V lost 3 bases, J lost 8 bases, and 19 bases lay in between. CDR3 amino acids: CASSIFPPSRWGYTF. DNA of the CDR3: TGTGCCAGTAGTATTTTCCCTCCCTCGCGATGGGGCTACACCTTC.

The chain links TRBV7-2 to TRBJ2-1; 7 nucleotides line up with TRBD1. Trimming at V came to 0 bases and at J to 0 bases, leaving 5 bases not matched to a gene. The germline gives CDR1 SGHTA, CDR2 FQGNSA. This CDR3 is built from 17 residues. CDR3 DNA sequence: TGTGCCAGCAGCTTAGCCGGGACAGACCTCTCCTACAATGAGCAGTTCTTC. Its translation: CASSLAGTDLSYNEQFF.

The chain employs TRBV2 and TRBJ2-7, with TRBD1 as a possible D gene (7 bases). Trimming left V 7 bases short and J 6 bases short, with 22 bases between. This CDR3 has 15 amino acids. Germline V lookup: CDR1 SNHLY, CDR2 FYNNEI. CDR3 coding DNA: TGTGCCAGCATGGCGCCCCAGGGGGGAGAGGGCGAGCAGTACTTC. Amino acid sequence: CASMAPQGGEGEQYF.

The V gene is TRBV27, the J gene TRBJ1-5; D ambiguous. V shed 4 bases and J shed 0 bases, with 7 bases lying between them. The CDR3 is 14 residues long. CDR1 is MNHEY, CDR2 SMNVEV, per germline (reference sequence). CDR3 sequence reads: CASSWGGSNQPQHF. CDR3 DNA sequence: TGTGCCAGCAGTTGGGGAGGTAGCAATCAGCCCCAGCATTTT.

The CDR3 sequence: CASSLAVSGGSEQFF. CDR3 DNA sequence: TGTGCCAGCAGCTTAGCGGTCTCAGGAGGCAGTGAGCAGTTCTTC. The chain combines TRBV7-8 with TRBJ2-1; D possibly corresponds to TRBD2 (5 bases). Germline-derived CDR1 and CDR2 are SGHVS and FQNEAQ. This CDR3 spans 15 amino acids. V dropped 0 bases and J dropped 9 bases, with 15 bases sitting between them.

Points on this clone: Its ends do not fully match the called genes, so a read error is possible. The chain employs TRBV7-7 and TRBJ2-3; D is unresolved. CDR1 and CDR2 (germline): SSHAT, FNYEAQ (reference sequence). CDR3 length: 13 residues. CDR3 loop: CASSLTNTDTQYF. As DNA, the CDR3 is TGTGCTAGCAGCTTGACAAACACAGATACGCAGTATTTT.

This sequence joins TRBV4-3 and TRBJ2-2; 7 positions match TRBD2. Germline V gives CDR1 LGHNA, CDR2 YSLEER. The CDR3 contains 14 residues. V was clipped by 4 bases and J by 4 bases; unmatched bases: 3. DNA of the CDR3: TGCGCCAGCAGCCGGGACTACCCCACCGGGGAGCTGTTTTTT. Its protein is CASSRDYPTGELFF.